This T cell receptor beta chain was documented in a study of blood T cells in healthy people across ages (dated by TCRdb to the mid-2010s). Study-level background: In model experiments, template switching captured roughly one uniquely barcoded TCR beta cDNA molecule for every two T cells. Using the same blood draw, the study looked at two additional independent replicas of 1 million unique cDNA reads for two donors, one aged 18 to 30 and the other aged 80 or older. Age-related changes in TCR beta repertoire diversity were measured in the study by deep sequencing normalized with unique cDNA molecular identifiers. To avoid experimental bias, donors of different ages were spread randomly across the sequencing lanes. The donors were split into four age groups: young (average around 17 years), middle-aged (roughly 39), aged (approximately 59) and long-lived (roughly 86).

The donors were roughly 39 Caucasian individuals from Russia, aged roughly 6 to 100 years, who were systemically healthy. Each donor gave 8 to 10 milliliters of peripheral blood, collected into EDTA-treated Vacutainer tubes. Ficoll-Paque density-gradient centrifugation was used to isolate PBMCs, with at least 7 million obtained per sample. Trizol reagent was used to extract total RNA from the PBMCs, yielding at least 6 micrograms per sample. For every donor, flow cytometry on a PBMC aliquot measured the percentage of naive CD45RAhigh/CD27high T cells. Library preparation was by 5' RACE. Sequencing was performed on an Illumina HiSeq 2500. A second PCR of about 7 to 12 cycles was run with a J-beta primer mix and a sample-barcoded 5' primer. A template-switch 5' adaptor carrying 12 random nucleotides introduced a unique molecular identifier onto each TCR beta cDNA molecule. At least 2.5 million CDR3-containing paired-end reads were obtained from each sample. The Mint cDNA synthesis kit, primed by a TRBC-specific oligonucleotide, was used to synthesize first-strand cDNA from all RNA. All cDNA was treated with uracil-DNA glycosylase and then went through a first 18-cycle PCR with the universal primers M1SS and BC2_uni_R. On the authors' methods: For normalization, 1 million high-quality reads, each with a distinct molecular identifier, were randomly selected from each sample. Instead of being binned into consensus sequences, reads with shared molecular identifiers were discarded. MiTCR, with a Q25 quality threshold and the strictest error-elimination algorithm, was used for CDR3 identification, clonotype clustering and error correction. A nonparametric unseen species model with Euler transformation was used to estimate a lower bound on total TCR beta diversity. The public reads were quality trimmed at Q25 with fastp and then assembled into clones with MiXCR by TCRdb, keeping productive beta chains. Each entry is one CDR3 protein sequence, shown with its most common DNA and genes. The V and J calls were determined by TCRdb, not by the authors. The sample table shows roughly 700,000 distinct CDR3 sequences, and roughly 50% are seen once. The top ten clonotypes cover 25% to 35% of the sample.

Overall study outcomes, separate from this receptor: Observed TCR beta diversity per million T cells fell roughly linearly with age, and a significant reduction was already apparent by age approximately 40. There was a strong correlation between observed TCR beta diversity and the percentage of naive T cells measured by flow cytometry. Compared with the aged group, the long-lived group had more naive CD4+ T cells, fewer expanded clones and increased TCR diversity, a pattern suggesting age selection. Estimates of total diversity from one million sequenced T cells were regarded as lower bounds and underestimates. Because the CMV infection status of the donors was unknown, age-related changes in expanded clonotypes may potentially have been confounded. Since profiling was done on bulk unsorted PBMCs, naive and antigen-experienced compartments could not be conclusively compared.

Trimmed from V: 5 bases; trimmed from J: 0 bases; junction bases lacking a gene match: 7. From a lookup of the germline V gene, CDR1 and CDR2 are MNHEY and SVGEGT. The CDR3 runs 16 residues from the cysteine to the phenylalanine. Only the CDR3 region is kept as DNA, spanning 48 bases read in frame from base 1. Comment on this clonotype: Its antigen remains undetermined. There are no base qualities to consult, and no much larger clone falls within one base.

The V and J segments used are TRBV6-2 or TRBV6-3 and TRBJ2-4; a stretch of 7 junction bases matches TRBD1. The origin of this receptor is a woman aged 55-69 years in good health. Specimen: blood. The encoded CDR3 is CASSPGQARAKNIQYF. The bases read TGTGCCAGCAGTCCCGGACAGGCGAGAGCCAAAAACATTCAGTACTTC.